The 4 T cell receptor beta chains below all came from one sample that was sequenced in a study of blood T cell repertoires in COVID-19 (TCRdb year 2020). The library was obtained by the immunoSEQ multiplex PCR assay. Drawn from immuneACCESS, this table holds only the in-frame rearrangements with V and J called that TCRdb kept. Clones are partly lost; checked studies trace under half to an unresolved V gene and leave the rest unexplained. The sample table contains 210,000 or so clones; only one count was recorded for around 75% of them. 4% to 5.5% of the sample is taken by the ten largest. Sequenced sample: peripheral blood. The receptors were sampled from a human donor in a cohort sampled during active COVID-19.

The chain recombines TRBV18 with TRBJ1-2; D call uncertain. V was shortened by 0 bases and J by 4 bases, with 15 bases between the two germline ends. This CDR3 is 16 amino acids long. Germline V gives CDR1 KGHSH, CDR2 LQKENI. The CDR3 sequence: CASSPPGAGWSYGYTF. In DNA form, the CDR3 reads TGTGCCAGCTCACCACCGGGTGCGGGTTGGAGCTATGGCTACACCTTC.

The V and J genes are TRBV28 and TRBJ1-1; D gene ambiguous. CDR1 and CDR2 (germline): MDHEN, SYDVKM. There are 15 residues in the CDR3. V lost 3 bases to trimming and J lost 4 bases, with 15 bases between them. The CDR3 DNA follows: TGTGCCAGCAGTTTTCACAGAGGGAGAATCACTGAAGCTTTCTTT. This codes for CASSFHRGRITEAFF.

This clone was detected a few times. The gene calls are TRBV11-3 and TRBJ2-1; 14 nucleotides line up with TRBD2. The junction had 5 bases not matched to a gene; V was cut back by 5 bases and J by 8 bases. Germline values: CDR1 SGHNT, CDR2 YENEEA. The CDR3 spans 15 residues. The CDR3 is CASSPGTSGSDEQFF. In DNA, the CDR3 is TGTGCCAGCAGCCCCGGGACTAGCGGGAGCGATGAGCAGTTCTTC.

This rearrangement joins TRBV27 to TRBJ1-2, with D perhaps matching TRBD1 (5 bases). Germline V CDR1 and CDR2: MNHEY, SMNVEV (reference sequence). Between the trimmed V and J ends, which lost 4 bases and 5 bases, there was a span of 11 bases. The CDR3 is 13 amino acids. The CDR3 DNA reads as TGTGCCAGCAGTTCCCAGGGTTGGTATGGCTACACCTTC. Translating it yields CASSSQGWYGYTF.